Listed below are T cell receptor beta chains from one sample, sequenced in a study of cytomegalovirus exposure and HLA in healthy donors. Only in-frame clones appear in the TCRdb table, and some are missing; sequencing was by immunoSEQ multiplex PCR. The sample carries about 150,000 clones, about 80% recorded once. Sequencing was performed on PBMCs. These receptors came from a young man in good health and CMV-seropositive. Each CDR3 is given with its conserved first and last residue. A D gene is named only where the DNA matches it firmly. Size tells how often a clone was seen (once, few, many) or the class of an expanded clone, and some rows leave it out.

V gene	clone size	D gene	J gene	CDR3 DNA	CDR3 protein
TRBV9	.	TRBD1	TRBJ1-1	TGTGCCAGCAGCGCCATGGGACAGGGGAACACTGAAGCTTTCTTT	CASSAMGQGNTEAFF
TRBV9	.	TRBD2	TRBJ2-7	TGTGCCAGCAGCGTAGATGGCGGGGGGTTCTACGAGCAGTACTTC	CASSVDGGGFYEQYF
TRBV7-3	.	TRBD2	TRBJ2-3	TGTGCCAGCAGCTTAATGGGAGGGACAGATACGCAGTATTTT	CASSLMGGTDTQYF
TRBV6-5	.	TRBD1	TRBJ2-7	TGTGCCAGCAGTTTAACAGGGGATAGCGAGCAGTACTTC	CASSLTGDSEQYF
TRBV5-1	.	TRBD1	TRBJ1-1	TGCGCCAGCAGCCCCCAGATCGACAGGGCCTTTGAAGCTTTCTTT	CASSPQIDRAFEAFF
TRBV11-2	.	TRBD2	TRBJ2-1	TGTGCCAGCAGCTTAGAGGTTGCGGGGGTTTACAATGAGCAGTTCTTC	CASSLEVAGVYNEQFF
TRBV7-2	.	TRBD2	TRBJ2-3	TGTGCCAGCAGCTTAAGACTAGCAGGCACAGATACGCAGTATTTT	CASSLRLAGTDTQYF
TRBV6-6	.	.	TRBJ1-1	TGTGCCAGCAGTGCGACACTTTCCGGCACTGAAGCTTTCTTT	CASSATLSGTEAFF
TRBV12-2	many	.	TRBJ1-5	TGTGCAAGTCGCTTAGAGTTGAGGGACAGGAGGAGCAATCAGCCCCAGCATTTT	CASRLELRDRRSNQPQHF
TRBV5-4	.	TRBD2	TRBJ2-7	TGTGCCAGCAGTAAGCCCTTAGCGGGAGGACCCCAGGAGCAGTACTTC	CASSKPLAGGPQEQYF
TRBV15	.	.	TRBJ2-7	TGTGCCACCAGCAGTCTTGGGGGCGCTACCTACGAGCAGTACTTC	CATSSLGGATYEQYF
TRBV5-6	.	.	TRBJ2-1	TGTGCCAGCAGTCGGACTCAGAATGAGCAGTTCTTC	CASSRTQNEQFF
TRBV11-2	.	.	TRBJ2-7	TGTGCCAGCAGCACAGAGACCTACGAGCAGTACTTC	CASSTETYEQYF
TRBV5-4	few	TRBD1	TRBJ2-7	TGTGCCAGCAGCCCCGGACAGGGATTCGGCGAGCAGTACTTC	CASSPGQGFGEQYF
TRBV25-1	.	.	TRBJ2-2	TGTGCCAGCGGGGGGGTAGGGGGCACCGGGGAGCTGTTTTTT	CASGGVGGTGELFF
TRBV5-8	.	.	TRBJ1-4	TGTGCCAGCAGCTTGGAGGTTGGCGGAGCTAATGAAAAACTGTTTTTT	CASSLEVGGANEKLFF